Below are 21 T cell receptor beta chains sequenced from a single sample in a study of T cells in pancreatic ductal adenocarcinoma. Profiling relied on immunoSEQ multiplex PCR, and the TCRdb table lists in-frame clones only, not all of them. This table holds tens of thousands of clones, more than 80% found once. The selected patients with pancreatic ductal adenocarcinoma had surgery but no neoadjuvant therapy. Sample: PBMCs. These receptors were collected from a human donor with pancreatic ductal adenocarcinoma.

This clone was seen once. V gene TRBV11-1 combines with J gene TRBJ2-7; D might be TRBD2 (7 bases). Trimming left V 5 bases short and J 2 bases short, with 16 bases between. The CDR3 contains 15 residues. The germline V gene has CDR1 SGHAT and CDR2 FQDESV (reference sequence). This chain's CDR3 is CASSDTGGRAYEQYF. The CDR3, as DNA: TGTGCCAGCAGCGACACGGGGGGCCGCGCCTACGAGCAGTACTTC.

CDR3 amino acids: CASSPETLTEAFF. The CDR3 DNA reads TGTGCCAGCAGCCCCGAAACCTTAACTGAAGCTTTCTTT. The rearrangement joins TRBV7-6 to TRBJ1-1; D is uncertain. Germline V CDR1 and CDR2: SGHVS, FNYEAQ. V dropped 5 bases and J dropped 5 bases, with 12 bases sitting between them. The CDR3 consists of 13 residues.

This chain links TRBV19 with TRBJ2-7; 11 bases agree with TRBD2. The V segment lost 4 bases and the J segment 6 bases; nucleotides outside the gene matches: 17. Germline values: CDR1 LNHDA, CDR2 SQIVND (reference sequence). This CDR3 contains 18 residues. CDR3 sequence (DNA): TGTGCCAGTAGTAAATATGCGGGACTAGCGGTTGAGGGGCTCGAGCAGTACTTC. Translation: CASSKYAGLAVEGLEQYF.

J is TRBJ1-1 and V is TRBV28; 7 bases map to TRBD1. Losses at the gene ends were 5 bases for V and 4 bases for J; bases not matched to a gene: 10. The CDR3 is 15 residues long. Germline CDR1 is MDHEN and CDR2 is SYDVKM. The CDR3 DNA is TGTGCCAGCAGTACCGGGACAGCCGCGGGCACTGAAGCTTTCTTT. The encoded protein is CASSTGTAAGTEAFF.

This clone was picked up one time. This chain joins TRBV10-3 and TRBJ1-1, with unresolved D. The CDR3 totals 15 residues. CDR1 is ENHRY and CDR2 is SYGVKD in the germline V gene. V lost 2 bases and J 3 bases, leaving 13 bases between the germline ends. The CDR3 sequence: CAISEDLTGYTEAFF. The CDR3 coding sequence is TGTGCCATCAGTGAGGACCTGACTGGATACACTGAAGCTTTCTTT.

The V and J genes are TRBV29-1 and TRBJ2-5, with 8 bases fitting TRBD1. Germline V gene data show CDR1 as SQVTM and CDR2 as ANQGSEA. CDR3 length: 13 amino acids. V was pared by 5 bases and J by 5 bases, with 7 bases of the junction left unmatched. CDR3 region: CSVSGGAGETQYF. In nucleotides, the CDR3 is TGCAGCGTTTCAGGGGGCGCGGGGGAGACCCAGTACTTC.

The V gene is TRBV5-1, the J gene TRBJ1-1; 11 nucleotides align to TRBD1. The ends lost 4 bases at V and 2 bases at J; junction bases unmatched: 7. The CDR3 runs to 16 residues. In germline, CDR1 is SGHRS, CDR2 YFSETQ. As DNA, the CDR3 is TGCGCCAGCAGCCCGGGGACAGGGGGATTTAACACTGAAGCTTTCTTT. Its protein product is CASSPGTGGFNTEAFF.

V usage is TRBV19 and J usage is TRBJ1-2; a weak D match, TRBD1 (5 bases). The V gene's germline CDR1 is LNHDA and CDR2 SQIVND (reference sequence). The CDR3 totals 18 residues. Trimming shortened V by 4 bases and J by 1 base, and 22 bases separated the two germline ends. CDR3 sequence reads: CASSTIFPATDRNYGYTF. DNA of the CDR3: TGTGCCAGTAGTACCATTTTCCCCGCGACAGACCGTAACTATGGCTACACCTTC. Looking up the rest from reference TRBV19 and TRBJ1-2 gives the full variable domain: DGGITQSPKYLFRKEGQNVTLSCEQNLNHDAMYWYRQDPGQGLRLIYYSQIVNDFQKGDIAEGYSVSREKKESFPLTVTSAQKNPTAFYLCASSTIFPATDRNYGYTFGSGTRLTVV.

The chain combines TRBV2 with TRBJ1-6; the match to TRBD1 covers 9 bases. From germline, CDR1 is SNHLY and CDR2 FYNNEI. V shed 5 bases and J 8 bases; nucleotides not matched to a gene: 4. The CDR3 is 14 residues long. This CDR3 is CASSFRTGDSPLHF. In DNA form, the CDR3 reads TGTGCCAGCAGTTTTAGGACAGGGGATTCACCCCTCCACTTT.

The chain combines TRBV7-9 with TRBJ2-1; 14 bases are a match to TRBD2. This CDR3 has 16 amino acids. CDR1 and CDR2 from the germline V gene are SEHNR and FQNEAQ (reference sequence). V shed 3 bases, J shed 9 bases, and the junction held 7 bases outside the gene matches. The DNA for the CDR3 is TGTGCCAGCAGCTTTGGACTAGCGGGAGGAGTGGGTGAGCAGTTCTTC. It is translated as CASSFGLAGGVGEQFF.

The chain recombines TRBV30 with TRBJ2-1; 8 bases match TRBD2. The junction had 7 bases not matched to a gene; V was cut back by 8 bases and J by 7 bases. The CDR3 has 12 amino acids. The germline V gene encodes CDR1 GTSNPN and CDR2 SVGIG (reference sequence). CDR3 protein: CAGRGRPNEQFF. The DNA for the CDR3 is TGTGCCGGCCGCGGGAGGCCGAATGAGCAGTTCTTC. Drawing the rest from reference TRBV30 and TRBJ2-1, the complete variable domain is SQTIHQWPATLVQPVGSPLSLECTVEGTSNPNLYWYRQAAGRGLQLLFYSVGIGQISSEVPQNLSASRPQDRQFILSSKKLLLSDSGFYLCAGRGRPNEQFFGPGTRLTVL.

The CDR3 loop is CASRPEMNTEAFF. The CDR3 nucleotides are TGTGCCAGCAGACCAGAAATGAACACTGAAGCTTTCTTT. The rearrangement uses TRBV28 and TRBJ1-1; no clear D. With 6 bases removed from V and 0 bases from J, the gap between germline ends came to 8 bases. CDR3 length equals 13 residues. The germline V gene has CDR1 MDHEN and CDR2 SYDVKM.

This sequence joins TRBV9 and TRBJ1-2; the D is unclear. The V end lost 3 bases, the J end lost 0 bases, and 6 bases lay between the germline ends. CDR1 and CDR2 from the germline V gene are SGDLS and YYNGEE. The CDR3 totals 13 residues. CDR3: CASSGRANYGYTF. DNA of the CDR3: TGTGCCAGCAGCGGACGGGCTAACTATGGCTACACCTTC.

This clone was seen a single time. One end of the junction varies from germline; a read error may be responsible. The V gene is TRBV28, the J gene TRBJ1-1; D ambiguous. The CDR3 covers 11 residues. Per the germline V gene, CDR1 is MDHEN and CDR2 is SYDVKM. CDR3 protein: CASRGNAEAFF. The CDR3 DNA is TGTGCCAGCAGGGGGAACGCTGAAGCTTTCTTT.

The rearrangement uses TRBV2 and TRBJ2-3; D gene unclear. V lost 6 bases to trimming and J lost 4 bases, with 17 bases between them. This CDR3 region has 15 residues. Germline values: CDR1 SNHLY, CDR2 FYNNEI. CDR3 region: CASRKDIVRADTQYF. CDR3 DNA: TGTGCCAGCAGGAAAGACATAGTACGGGCAGATACGCAGTATTTT.

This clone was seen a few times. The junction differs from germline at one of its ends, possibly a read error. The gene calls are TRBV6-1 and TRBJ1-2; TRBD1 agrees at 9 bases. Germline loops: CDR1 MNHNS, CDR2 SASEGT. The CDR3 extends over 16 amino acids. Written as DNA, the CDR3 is TGTGCCAGCCGTGAGGGACAGGGAAGGGTTAACTATGGCTACACCTTC. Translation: CASREGQGRVNYGYTF.

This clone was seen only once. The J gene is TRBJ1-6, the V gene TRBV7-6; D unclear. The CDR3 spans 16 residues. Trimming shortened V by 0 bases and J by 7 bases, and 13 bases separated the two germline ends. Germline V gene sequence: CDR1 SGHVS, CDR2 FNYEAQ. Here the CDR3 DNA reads TGTGCCAGCAGCTTAGCGACGTCAGGTCTCAATTCACCCCTCCACTTT. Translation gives CASSLATSGLNSPLHF.

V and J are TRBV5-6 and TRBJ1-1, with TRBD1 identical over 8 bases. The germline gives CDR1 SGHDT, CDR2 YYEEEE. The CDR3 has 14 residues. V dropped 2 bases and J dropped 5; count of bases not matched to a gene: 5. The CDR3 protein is CASSFSTGVTEAFF. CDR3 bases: TGTGCCAGCAGCTTTTCGACAGGGGTGACTGAAGCTTTCTTT.

CDR3 in amino acids: CASSQSDRPMNTEAFF. In DNA, the CDR3 is TGCGCCAGCAGTCAAAGTGACCGTCCCATGAACACTGAAGCTTTCTTT. The gene calls are TRBV23-1 and TRBJ1-1; D is unclear. TRBV23-1 is flagged as an ORF with uncertain function. CDR3 length: 16 residues. Trimming took off 2 bases at V and 0 bases at J, with 13 bases between the two ends.

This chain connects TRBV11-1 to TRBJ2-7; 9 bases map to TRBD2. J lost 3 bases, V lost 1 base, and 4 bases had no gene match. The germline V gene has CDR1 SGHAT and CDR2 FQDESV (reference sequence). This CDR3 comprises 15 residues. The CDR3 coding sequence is TGTGCCAGCAGCTTAGTGGGAGCGGGAGGCTACGAGCAGTACTTC. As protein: CASSLVGAGGYEQYF.

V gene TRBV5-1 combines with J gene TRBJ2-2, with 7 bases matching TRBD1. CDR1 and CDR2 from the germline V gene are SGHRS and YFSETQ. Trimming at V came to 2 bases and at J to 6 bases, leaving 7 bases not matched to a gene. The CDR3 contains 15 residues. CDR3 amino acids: CASSLKQGQAGELFF. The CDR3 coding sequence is TGCGCCAGCAGCTTAAAACAGGGGCAGGCCGGGGAGCTGTTTTTT.